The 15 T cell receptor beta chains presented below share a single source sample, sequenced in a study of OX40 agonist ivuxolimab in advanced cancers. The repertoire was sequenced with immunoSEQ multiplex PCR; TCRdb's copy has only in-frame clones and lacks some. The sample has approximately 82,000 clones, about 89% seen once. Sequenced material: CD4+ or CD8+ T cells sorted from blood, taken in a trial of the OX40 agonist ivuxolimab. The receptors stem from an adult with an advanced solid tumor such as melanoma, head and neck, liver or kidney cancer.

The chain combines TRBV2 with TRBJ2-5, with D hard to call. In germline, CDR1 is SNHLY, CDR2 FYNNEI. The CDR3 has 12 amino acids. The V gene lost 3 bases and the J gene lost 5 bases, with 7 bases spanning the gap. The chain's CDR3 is CASSEGLETQYF. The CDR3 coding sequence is TGTGCCAGCAGTGAGGGCCTGGAGACCCAGTACTTC.

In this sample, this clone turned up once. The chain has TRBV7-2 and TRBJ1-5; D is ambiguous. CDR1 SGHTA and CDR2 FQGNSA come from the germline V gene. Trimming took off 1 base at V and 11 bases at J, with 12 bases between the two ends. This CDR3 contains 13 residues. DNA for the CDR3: TGTGCCAGCAGCTTAGAAGAGGGCAGATCCCAGCATTTT. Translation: CASSLEEGRSQHF.

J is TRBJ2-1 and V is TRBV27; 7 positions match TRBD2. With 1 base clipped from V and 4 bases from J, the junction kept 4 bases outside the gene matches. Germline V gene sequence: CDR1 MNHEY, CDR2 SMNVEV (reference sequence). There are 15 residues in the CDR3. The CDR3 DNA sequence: TGTGCCAGCAGTTTATATAAGCGGGGTTACAATGAGCAGTTCTTC. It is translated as CASSLYKRGYNEQFF.

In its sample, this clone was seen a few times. CDR3 nucleotide sequence: TGTGCCAGCACCGCCCTATACGAGCAGTACTTC. Encoded protein: CASTALYEQYF. The chain employs TRBV6-6 and TRBJ2-7, with no clear D. CDR3 size: 11 residues. V lost 7 bases and J lost 4, with 8 bases in between. Germline-derived CDR1 and CDR2 are MNHNY and SVGAGI (reference sequence).

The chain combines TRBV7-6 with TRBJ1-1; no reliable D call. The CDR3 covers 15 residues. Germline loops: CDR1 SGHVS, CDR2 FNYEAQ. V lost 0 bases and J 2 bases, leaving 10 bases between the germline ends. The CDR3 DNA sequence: TGTGCCAGCAGCTTAGCTCTAAACGTTAACACTGAAGCTTTCTTT. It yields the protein CASSLALNVNTEAFF. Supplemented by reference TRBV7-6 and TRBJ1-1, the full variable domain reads GAGVSQSPRYKVTKRGQDVALRCDPISGHVSLYWYRQALGQGPEFLTYFNYEAQQDKSGLPNDRFSAERPEGSISTLTIQRTEQRDSAMYRCASSLALNVNTEAFFGQGTRLTVV.

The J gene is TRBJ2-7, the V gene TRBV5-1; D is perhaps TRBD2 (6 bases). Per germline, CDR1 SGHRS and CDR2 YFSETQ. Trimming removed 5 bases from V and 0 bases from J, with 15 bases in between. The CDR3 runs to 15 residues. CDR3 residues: CASSILSSVSYEQYF. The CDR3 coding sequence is TGCGCCAGCAGTATCCTCTCTAGCGTCTCCTACGAGCAGTACTTC.

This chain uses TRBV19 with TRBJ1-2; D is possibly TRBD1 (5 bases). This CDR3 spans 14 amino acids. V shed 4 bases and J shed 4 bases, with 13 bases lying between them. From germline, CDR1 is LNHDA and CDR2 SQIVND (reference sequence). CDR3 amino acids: CASSTQVSVYGYTF. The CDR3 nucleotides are TGTGCCAGTAGTACACAGGTTTCGGTCTATGGCTACACCTTC. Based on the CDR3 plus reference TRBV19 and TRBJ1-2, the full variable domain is DGGITQSPKYLFRKEGQNVTLSCEQNLNHDAMYWYRQDPGQGLRLIYYSQIVNDFQKGDIAEGYSVSREKKESFPLTVTSAQKNPTAFYLCASSTQVSVYGYTFGSGTRLTVV.

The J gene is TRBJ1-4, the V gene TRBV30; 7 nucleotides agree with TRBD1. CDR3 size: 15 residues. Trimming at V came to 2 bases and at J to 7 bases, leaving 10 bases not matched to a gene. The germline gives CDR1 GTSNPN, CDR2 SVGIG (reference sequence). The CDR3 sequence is CAWSSGQGGGEKLFF. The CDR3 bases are TGTGCCTGGAGTAGTGGCCAGGGGGGAGGTGAAAAACTGTTTTTT.

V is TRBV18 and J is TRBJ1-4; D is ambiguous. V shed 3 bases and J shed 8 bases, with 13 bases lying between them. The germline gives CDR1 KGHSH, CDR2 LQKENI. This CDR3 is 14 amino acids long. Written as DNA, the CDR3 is TGTGCCAGCTCACCTCCCACCATTGGAGAAAAACTGTTTTTT. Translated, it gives CASSPPTIGEKLFF.

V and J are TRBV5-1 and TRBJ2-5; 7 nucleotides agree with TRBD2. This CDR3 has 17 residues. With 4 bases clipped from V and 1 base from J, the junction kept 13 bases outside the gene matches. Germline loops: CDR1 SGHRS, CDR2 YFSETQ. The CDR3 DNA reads TGCGCCAGCAGCCCCTTCGGCCCCGGGACTACCCAAGAGACCCAGTACTTC. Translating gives CASSPFGPGTTQETQYF.

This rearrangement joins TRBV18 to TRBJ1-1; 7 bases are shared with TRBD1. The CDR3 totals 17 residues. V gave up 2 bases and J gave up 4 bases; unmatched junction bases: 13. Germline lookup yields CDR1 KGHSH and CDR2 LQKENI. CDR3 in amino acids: CASSPRGQRRSSTEAFF. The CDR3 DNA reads TGTGCCAGCTCACCAAGGGGACAGAGACGATCGAGCACTGAAGCTTTCTTT.

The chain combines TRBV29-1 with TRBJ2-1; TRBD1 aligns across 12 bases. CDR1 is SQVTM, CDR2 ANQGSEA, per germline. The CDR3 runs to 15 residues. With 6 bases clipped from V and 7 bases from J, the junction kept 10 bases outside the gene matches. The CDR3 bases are TGCAGCGTGCCCTTCCGGGACAGGGGGCGTAATGAGCAGTTCTTC. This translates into CSVPFRDRGRNEQFF.

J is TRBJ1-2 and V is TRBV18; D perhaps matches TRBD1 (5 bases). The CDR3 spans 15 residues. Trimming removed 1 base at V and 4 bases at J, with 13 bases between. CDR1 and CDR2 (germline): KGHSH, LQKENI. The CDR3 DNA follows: TGTGCCAGCTCACCACGGTCACAGGACGTCTATGGCTACACCTTC. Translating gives CASSPRSQDVYGYTF.

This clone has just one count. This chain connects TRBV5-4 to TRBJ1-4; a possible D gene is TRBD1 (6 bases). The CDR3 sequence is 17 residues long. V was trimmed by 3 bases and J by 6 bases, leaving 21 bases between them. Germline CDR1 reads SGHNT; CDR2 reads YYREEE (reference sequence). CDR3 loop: CASSSGTPKGVDEKLFF. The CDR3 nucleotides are TGTGCCAGCAGCTCCGGGACACCTAAGGGTGTGGATGAAAAACTGTTTTTT.

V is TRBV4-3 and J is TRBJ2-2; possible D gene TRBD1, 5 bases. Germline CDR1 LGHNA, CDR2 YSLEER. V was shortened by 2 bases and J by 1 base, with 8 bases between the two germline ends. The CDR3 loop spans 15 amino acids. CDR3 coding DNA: TGCGCCAGCAGCCAATATACAGGGAACACCGGGGAGCTGTTTTTT. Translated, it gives CASSQYTGNTGELFF.